Each of the 4 T cell receptor beta chains below was sequenced from the same sample in a study of blood T cell repertoires in COVID-19. TCRdb keeps only in-frame clones here, not all; method: immunoSEQ multiplex PCR. The profile shows about 38,000 clones, about 76% of them singletons. Sequenced: peripheral blood. These receptors were obtained from a man in his sixties or seventies with COVID-19, enrolled during active disease.

This chain joins TRBV4-2 and TRBJ1-2; D remains unclear. Germline-derived CDR1 and CDR2 are LGHNA and YNFKEQ. The ends were cut back, 0 bases at V and 6 bases at J, with 5 bases in the middle. This CDR3 contains 12 residues. The CDR3 DNA sequence: TGTGCCAGCAGCCAAGAAACGGATGGCTACACCTTC. Amino acid sequence: CASSQETDGYTF.

This clone occurred a few times. V is TRBV5-4 and J is TRBJ2-2, with D possibly being TRBD1 (6 bases). The germline V gene encodes CDR1 SGHNT and CDR2 YYREEE (reference sequence). The CDR3 is 14 residues long. Deletions cut 4 bases from V and 4 bases from J, with 11 bases between. In DNA form, the CDR3 reads TGTGCCAGCAGCGGAAAGACAGGCACCGGGGAGCTGTTTTTT. This translates into CASSGKTGTGELFF.

This sequence joins TRBV7-9 and TRBJ1-2; a possible D gene is TRBD1 (5 bases). Germline V gene lookup returns CDR1 SEHNR and CDR2 FQNEAQ (reference sequence). The V gene lost 0 bases and the J gene lost 13 bases, with 18 bases spanning the gap. This CDR3 contains 14 residues. CDR3 residues: CASSLAGGTSGGTF. The CDR3 region has the DNA TGTGCCAGCAGCTTAGCGGGGGGAACCAGCGGGGGCACCTTC.

The chain has TRBV18 and TRBJ2-1; 8 bases map to TRBD2. Germline V CDR1 and CDR2: KGHSH, LQKENI. This CDR3 contains 12 residues. Unmatched junction bases numbered 0, after V lost 3 bases and J lost 8 bases. CDR3 nucleotide sequence: TGTGCCAGCTCACCCGGGAGGGATGAGCAGTTCTTC. It is translated as CASSPGRDEQFF.